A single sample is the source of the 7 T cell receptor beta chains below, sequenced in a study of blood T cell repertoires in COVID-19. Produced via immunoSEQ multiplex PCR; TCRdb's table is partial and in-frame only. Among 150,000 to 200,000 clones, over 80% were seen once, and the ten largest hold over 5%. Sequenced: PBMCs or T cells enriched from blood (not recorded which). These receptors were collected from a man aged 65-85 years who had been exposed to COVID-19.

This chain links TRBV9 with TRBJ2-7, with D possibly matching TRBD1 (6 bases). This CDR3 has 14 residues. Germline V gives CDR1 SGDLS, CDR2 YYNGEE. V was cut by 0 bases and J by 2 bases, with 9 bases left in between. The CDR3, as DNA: TGTGCCAGCAGCGTAGTGGACAGCCCCTACGAGCAGTACTTC. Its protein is CASSVVDSPYEQYF.

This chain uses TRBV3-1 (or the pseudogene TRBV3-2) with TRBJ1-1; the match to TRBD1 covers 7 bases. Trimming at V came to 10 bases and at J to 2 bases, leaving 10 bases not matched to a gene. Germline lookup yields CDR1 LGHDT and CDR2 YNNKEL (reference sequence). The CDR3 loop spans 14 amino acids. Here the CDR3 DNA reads TGTGCCACGGAGCCAAGGGGGCCCAACACTGAAGCTTTCTTT. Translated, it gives CATEPRGPNTEAFF.

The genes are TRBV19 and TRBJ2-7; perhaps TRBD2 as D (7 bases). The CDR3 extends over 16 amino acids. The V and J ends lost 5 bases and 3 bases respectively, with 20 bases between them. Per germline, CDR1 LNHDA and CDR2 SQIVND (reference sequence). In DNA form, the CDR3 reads TGTGCCAGTAGTTCCCGAATTGGCGGGGGCGACTACGAGCAGTACTTC. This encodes CASSSRIGGGDYEQYF.

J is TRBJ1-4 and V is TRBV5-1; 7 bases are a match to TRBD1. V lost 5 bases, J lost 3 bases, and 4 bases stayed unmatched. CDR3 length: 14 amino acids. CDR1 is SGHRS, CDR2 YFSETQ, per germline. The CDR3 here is CASRETGSNEKLFF. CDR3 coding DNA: TGCGCCAGCAGAGAGACAGGGTCTAATGAAAAACTGTTTTTT.

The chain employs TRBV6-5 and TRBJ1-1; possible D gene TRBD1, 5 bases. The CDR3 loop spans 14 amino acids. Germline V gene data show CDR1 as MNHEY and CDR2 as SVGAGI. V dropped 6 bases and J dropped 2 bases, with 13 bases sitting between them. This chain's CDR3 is CASRLDSTNTEAFF. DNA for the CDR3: TGTGCCAGCAGACTTGACAGTACCAACACTGAAGCTTTCTTT.

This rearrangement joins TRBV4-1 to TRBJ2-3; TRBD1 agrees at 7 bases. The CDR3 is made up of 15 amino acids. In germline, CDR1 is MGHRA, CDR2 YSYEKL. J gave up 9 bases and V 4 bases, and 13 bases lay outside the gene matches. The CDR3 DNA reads TGCGCCAGCAGCCCGATATTAGGACAGGTCTTAACGCAGTATTTT. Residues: CASSPILGQVLTQYF.

Here the CDR3 reads CASSLVAGGPGNIQYF. CDR3 bases: TGTGCCAGCAGCTTAGTAGCGGGAGGGCCGGGGAACATTCAGTACTTC. The chain is built from TRBV11-2 and TRBJ2-4; 11 nucleotides align to TRBD2. The CDR3 covers 16 residues. Germline V lookup: CDR1 SGHAT, CDR2 FQNNGV. J lost 7 bases, V lost 1 base, and 6 bases had no gene match.